These 27 T cell receptor beta chains share one sample of origin, sequenced in a study of OX40 agonist ivuxolimab in advanced cancers. Library construction relied on the immunoSEQ multiplex PCR assay. TCRdb holds this immuneACCESS table with in-frame rearrangements only. Some clones are missing; in checked studies, unresolved V genes explain under half, and the rest has no known cause. The table for this sample lists about 50,000 clones; less than 90% of them were counted only once. The ten biggest clones cover roughly 0.6% of the sample. Sample: CD4+ or CD8+ T cells sorted from blood, taken in a trial of the OX40 agonist ivuxolimab. Receptor source: an adult with an advanced solid tumor such as melanoma, head and neck, liver or kidney cancer.

V usage is TRBV5-1 and J usage is TRBJ2-7; D is ambiguous. This CDR3 has 13 amino acids. With 0 bases removed from V and 2 bases from J, the gap between germline ends came to 6 bases. Germline V gene data show CDR1 as SGHRS and CDR2 as YFSETQ. CDR3 DNA sequence: TGCGCCAGCAGCTTGGACAGTACCTACGAGCAGTACTTC. Translation gives CASSLDSTYEQYF.

The table lists this clone with a count of one. In DNA, the CDR3 is TGTGCCAGCAGCTCGGACAGATTCTACGAGCAGTACTTC. Its translation is CASSSDRFYEQYF. J is TRBJ2-7 and V is TRBV7-2; weak D call: TRBD1 (6 bases). This CDR3 is 13 amino acids long. V shed 4 bases and J shed 3 bases, with 10 bases lying between them. The germline CDR1 and CDR2 sequences are SGHTA and FQGNSA.

V is TRBV18 and J is TRBJ1-3, with 10 bases aligning to TRBD1. V lost 5 bases, J lost 4 bases, and 2 bases stayed unmatched. Germline V gives CDR1 KGHSH, CDR2 LQKENI. This CDR3 spans 14 amino acids. DNA of the CDR3: TGTGCCAGCTCATCGACAGGGGGCGGAAACACCATATATTTT. It is translated as CASSSTGGGNTIYF.

The chain couples TRBV5-1 to TRBJ2-3; the D gene is possibly TRBD1 (5 bases). Germline V CDR1 and CDR2: SGHRS, YFSETQ. This CDR3 spans 19 amino acids. The ends were cut back, 3 bases at V and 3 bases at J, with 26 bases in the middle. The CDR3: CASSSPFPSTLKGTDTQYF. CDR3 DNA sequence: TGCGCCAGCAGCTCCCCATTCCCATCGACACTGAAGGGGACAGATACGCAGTATTTT.

The chain joins TRBV6-6 to TRBJ1-2; 7 bases align to TRBD1. Germline V lookup: CDR1 MNHNY, CDR2 SVGAGI (reference sequence). This CDR3 is built from 14 residues. After removal of 7 bases from V and 0 bases from J, the junction contained 5 bases not matched to a gene. The CDR3 reads CASTYDRANYGYTF. In DNA, the CDR3 is TGTGCCAGCACCTACGACAGGGCTAACTATGGCTACACCTTC.

The chain carries TRBV7-2 and TRBJ1-2; a weak D match, TRBD1 (5 bases). The CDR3 totals 13 residues. Between the trimmed V and J ends, which lost 4 bases and 8 bases, there was a span of 14 bases. Looked up from germline, CDR1 is SGHTA and CDR2 is FQGNSA. The CDR3 DNA sequence: TGTGCCAGCAGCTCCTATGATCAGGGCGGCTACACCTTC. Encoded protein: CASSSYDQGGYTF.

This clone was recorded only once. The J gene is TRBJ2-1, the V gene TRBV28; D gene unclear. V was shortened by 4 bases and J by 9 bases, with 7 bases between the two germline ends. The CDR3 extends over 11 amino acids. Germline CDR1 and CDR2: MDHEN and SYDVKM. The CDR3 spells CASSSLLEQFF. In DNA, the CDR3 is TGTGCCAGCAGTTCCCTTCTTGAGCAGTTCTTC.

This clone was seen once. This chain joins TRBV9 and TRBJ2-5; possible D gene TRBD2, 6 bases. The CDR3 sequence is 15 residues long. V lost 2 bases, J lost 1 base, and 12 bases lay in between. Per the germline V gene, CDR1 is SGDLS and CDR2 is YYNGEE. The CDR3 sequence: CASSVTSFSQETQYF. CDR3 coding DNA: TGTGCCAGCAGCGTTACTAGCTTCTCCCAAGAGACCCAGTACTTC.

The chain recombines TRBV11-2 with TRBJ2-3; D gene unclear. The CDR3 spans 14 residues. Per the germline V gene, CDR1 is SGHAT and CDR2 is FQNNGV. Between the trimmed V and J ends, which lost 0 bases and 6 bases, there was a span of 10 bases. Written as DNA, the CDR3 is TGTGCCAGCAGCTTAGATGGCAATTGGGATACGCAGTATTTT. Residues: CASSLDGNWDTQYF.

The chain has TRBV7-2 and TRBJ2-7, with D perhaps matching TRBD1 (6 bases). The CDR3 is made up of 13 amino acids. CDR1 is SGHTA, CDR2 FQGNSA, per germline. V gave up 1 base and J gave up 2 bases, with 6 bases separating them. CDR3 in DNA: TGTGCCAGCAGCTTAGACAGGGCCTACGAGCAGTACTTC. Translated: CASSLDRAYEQYF. Combining the CDR3 with reference TRBV7-2 and TRBJ2-7 gives the whole variable domain GAGVSQSPSNKVTEKGKDVELRCDPISGHTALYWYRQSLGQGLEFLIYFQGNSAPDKSGLPSDRFSAERTGGSVSTLTIQRTQQEDSAVYLCASSLDRAYEQYFGPGTRLTVT.

This rearrangement joins TRBV19 to TRBJ1-1, with a tentative D call TRBD1 (6 bases). The CDR3 sequence is 12 residues long. The V end lost 7 bases, the J end lost 7 bases, and 13 bases lay between the germline ends. In germline, CDR1 is LNHDA, CDR2 SQIVND (reference sequence). The CDR3 is CASTTEQGEAFF. In DNA form, the CDR3 reads TGTGCCAGTACCACTGAACAGGGTGAAGCTTTCTTT. The complete variable domain, with remaining parts taken from reference TRBV19 and TRBJ1-1, reads DGGITQSPKYLFRKEGQNVTLSCEQNLNHDAMYWYRQDPGQGLRLIYYSQIVNDFQKGDIAEGYSVSREKKESFPLTVTSAQKNPTAFYLCASTTEQGEAFFGQGTRLTVV.

The V gene is TRBV18, the J gene TRBJ1-1; no clear D. The germline V gene has CDR1 KGHSH and CDR2 LQKENI. The CDR3 runs to 13 residues. Trimming cost V 3 bases and J 1 base, with 6 bases left between them. The CDR3, as DNA: TGTGCCAGCTCACCCAAGACGAACACTGAAGCTTTCTTT. Its protein is CASSPKTNTEAFF.

This clone was seen only a few times. The chain combines TRBV7-6 with TRBJ1-4; 8 nucleotides agree with TRBD1. CDR3 length equals 17 residues. J was trimmed by 13 bases and V by 5 bases; bases with no gene match: 21. CDR1 is SGHVS and CDR2 is FNYEAQ in the germline V gene. The CDR3 DNA reads TGTGCCAGCAGCAAAGACCAGGGGGCTAGAGCGAATGATAGACTGTTTTTT. This translates into CASSKDQGARANDRLFF.

The chain uses TRBV5-6 and TRBJ1-2; 10 bases line up with TRBD1. The CDR3 has 16 residues. Trimming at V came to 4 bases and at J to 5 bases, leaving 11 bases not matched to a gene. From germline, CDR1 is SGHDT and CDR2 YYEEEE. The CDR3 loop reads CASSPYGGQGLYGYTF. CDR3 sequence (DNA): TGTGCCAGCAGCCCTTACGGGGGACAGGGGCTATATGGCTACACCTTC.

This sequence joins TRBV19 and TRBJ2-4; TRBD1 agrees at 7 bases. The CDR3 runs to 16 residues. Looked up from germline, CDR1 is LNHDA and CDR2 is SQIVND (reference sequence). With 5 bases clipped from V and 0 bases from J, the junction kept 7 bases outside the gene matches. This CDR3 reads CASSPRDRLAKNIQYF. As DNA, the CDR3 is TGTGCCAGTAGTCCTCGGGACAGACTAGCCAAAAACATTCAGTACTTC.

This chain uses TRBV27 with TRBJ1-5, with D unclear. Germline CDR1 is MNHEY and CDR2 is SMNVEV (reference sequence). The CDR3 contains 16 residues. Trimming took 2 bases from V and 0 from J, leaving 11 bases between them. DNA for the CDR3: TGTGCCAGCAGTTTAACGGGGTCTCTTAGCAATCAGCCCCAGCATTTT. Translating gives CASSLTGSLSNQPQHF.

The chain combines TRBV4-3 with TRBJ1-4; no definite D call. CDR1 is LGHNA and CDR2 is YSLEER in the germline V gene. V was pared by 0 bases and J by 1 base, with 18 bases between. The CDR3 covers 19 residues. The CDR3 sequence is CASSQDVTWRGGTNEKLFF. The DNA for the CDR3 is TGCGCCAGCAGCCAAGACGTAACGTGGCGGGGTGGAACTAATGAAAAACTGTTTTTT.

This chain uses TRBV29-1 with TRBJ1-2; possible D gene TRBD1, 6 bases. This CDR3 spans 13 amino acids. V was shortened by 3 bases and J by 4 bases, with 12 bases between the two germline ends. The germline gives CDR1 SQVTM, CDR2 ANQGSEA. CDR3 DNA: TGCAGCGTTGAGGGGGGCGCAGGCTATGGCTACACCTTC. Translated, it gives CSVEGGAGYGYTF.

The V and J genes are TRBV6-5 and TRBJ2-3, with D unclear. With 7 bases removed from V and 2 bases from J, the gap between germline ends came to 13 bases. Germline V gives CDR1 MNHEY, CDR2 SVGAGI. The CDR3 consists of 14 residues. CDR3 residues: CASKRTTFTDTQYF. The CDR3 region has the DNA TGTGCCAGCAAGAGAACCACGTTCACAGATACGCAGTATTTT.

The CDR3 nucleotides are TGTGCTAGTGGTTTCCGACAGTCCCTAACCTATGGCTACACCTTC. This translates into CASGFRQSLTYGYTF. The chain uses TRBV12-5 and TRBJ1-2, with D possibly matching TRBD1 (5 bases). CDR1 is LGHNT, CDR2 FRNRAP, per germline. This CDR3 comprises 15 residues. V was cut by 3 bases and J by 4 bases, with 15 bases left in between.

V usage is TRBV4-1 and J usage is TRBJ1-4, with a tentative D call TRBD1 (5 bases). Germline V gene sequence: CDR1 MGHRA, CDR2 YSYEKL. V shed 1 base and J shed 8 bases, with 11 bases lying between them. The CDR3 sequence is 14 residues long. The CDR3 reads CASSQGGAGEKLFF. DNA for the CDR3: TGCGCCAGCAGCCAAGGTGGGGCGGGAGAAAAACTGTTTTTT.

This clone was counted a single time. The rearrangement joins TRBV29-1 to TRBJ2-1; TRBD2 matches at 11 bases. This CDR3 contains 13 residues. The germline gives CDR1 SQVTM, CDR2 ANQGSEA. The trim removed 7 bases at V and 6 bases at J, leaving 5 bases unmatched. The CDR3 DNA follows: TGCAGCGCGTCCGGGACTAGCGGCAATGAGCAGTTCTTC. Protein product: CSASGTSGNEQFF.

The chain has TRBV4-3 and TRBJ1-1, with a tentative D call TRBD1 (5 bases). CDR3 size: 14 residues. CDR1 and CDR2 (germline): LGHNA, YSLEER. With 2 bases removed from V and 13 bases from J, the gap between germline ends came to 20 bases. In DNA, the CDR3 is TGCGCCAGCAGCCAATCGGGCGTTGAAGGGGTAGGTTTCTTT. As protein: CASSQSGVEGVGFF.

This chain joins TRBV29-1 and TRBJ2-1, with 14 bases lining up with TRBD2. The germline V gene has CDR1 SQVTM and CDR2 ANQGSEA. The CDR3 has 15 residues. With 7 bases clipped from V and 8 bases from J, the junction kept 10 bases outside the gene matches. The CDR3 here is CSADPGLAGGYEQFF. CDR3 sequence (DNA): TGCAGCGCCGACCCTGGACTAGCGGGGGGTTATGAGCAGTTCTTC.

The chain employs TRBV21-1 and TRBJ2-3; TRBD2 is the table's D call and was not checked against the DNA. TRBV21-1 is reported as a pseudogene. The CDR3 runs to 19 residues. The CDR3 loop reads CASNQECLFYGRIADTQYF. CDR3 in DNA: TGTGCCAGCAATCAGGAGTGTCTTTTTTACGGGAGAATTGCAGATACGCAGTATTTT.

The gene calls are TRBV5-1 and TRBJ1-1; unclear D gene. The germline V gene encodes CDR1 SGHRS and CDR2 YFSETQ. The CDR3 runs 15 residues. The V gene lost 0 bases and the J gene lost 8 bases, with 17 bases spanning the gap. The CDR3 DNA sequence: TGCGCCAGCAGCTTGGGGGTGACGGCAGGTTTGGAAGCTTTCTTT. Residues: CASSLGVTAGLEAFF.

The CDR3 loop is CASSSQPGTLGYTF. In DNA, the CDR3 is TGTGCCAGCAGCTCCCAGCCCGGGACTCTCGGCTACACCTTC. V gene TRBV7-2 combines with J gene TRBJ1-2; D is possibly TRBD1 (5 bases). The CDR3 loop spans 14 amino acids. Between the trimmed V and J ends, which lost 4 bases and 8 bases, there was a span of 17 bases. CDR1 is SGHTA and CDR2 is FQGNSA in the germline V gene.